This TCR beta chain appears in the sequencing data of a study of blood T cell repertoires in COVID-19. The wider study: Collection of acute and convalescent COVID-19 samples took place in the United States, Italy and Spain. From T cells, B-cell-depleted T cells, or PBMCs came the material, which was cDNA or gDNA.

As handled by the study authors: Counts of nucleated cells, estimated from reference gene primer amplification, were obtained. Here immunoSEQ multiplex PCR was the method, and the copy in TCRdb shows in-frame clones only, minus some. V and J calls and clone size are copied from that table; D and trimming were computed from the DNA. Seen here are around 340,000 clones, around 83% observed once, and the top ten hold 2.5% to 3%. V was cut by 2 bases and J by 1 base, with 11 bases left in between. The V gene's germline CDR1 is SGHTA and CDR2 FQGNSA. The CDR3 runs to 15 residues. The receptor's source is a man between 25 and 39 years old with active or convalescent COVID-19. Sequencing input: peripheral blood. The genes are TRBV7-2 and TRBJ1-2, with D hard to call. CDR3 nucleotides: TGTGCCAGCAGCTTACCATGGCGGGGTAACTATGGCTACACCTTC. Translating it yields CASSLPWRGNYGYTF.